This T cell receptor beta chain comes out of a study of Graves' ophthalmopathy and Graves' hyperthyroidism. Study-level information: At the time of initial diagnosis and before any treatment, peripheral blood was collected.

Trimming cost V 3 bases and J 8 bases, with 14 bases left between them. There are 15 residues in the CDR3. The germline V gene encodes CDR1 SGHTA and CDR2 FQGTGA. Clinical symptoms, serum thyroxine, TRAb, thyroid ultrasound and orbital computed tomography formed the basis of diagnosis. Amplified material comprised TCR beta CDR3 regions derived from RNA transcripts. An opening RT-PCR round employed HTBI primers and preceded a second-round multiplex PCR. TCRdb recomputed calls from the multiplex PCR reads with MiXCR, one row per CDR3 protein. The data hold 660,000 or so distinct CDR3 sequences, with over 40% observed a single time.

This TCR was sampled from an adult man with Graves' ophthalmopathy. The V call is TRBV7-3, the J call TRBJ1-6; D call uncertain. The sequencing input was peripheral blood. As DNA, the CDR3 is TGTGCCAGCAGCTTTAGGCGGTCGGTCCATTCACCCCTCCACTTT. It encodes CASSFRRSVHSPLHF.